This record covers a single T cell receptor beta chain. The source of the sample is a study of control samples from healthy donors and cancer patients. Method: immunoSEQ multiplex PCR; TCRdb's copy keeps in-frame clones and lacks some. This sample has some 120,000 clones, with roughly 84% found just once. Germline CDR1 is KGHSH and CDR2 is LQKENI. V was pared by 5 bases and J by 1 base, with 9 bases between. The CDR3 is 13 amino acids. The TCR originated in a man between 18 and 35 years old in good health. V usage is TRBV18 and J usage is TRBJ2-7; D may be TRBD1 or TRBD2 (5 bases each). Sequencing was performed on blood. The CDR3 nucleotides read TGTGCCAGCTCATGGGACCATTCCTACGAGCAGTACTTC. Encoded protein: CASSWDHSYEQYF.